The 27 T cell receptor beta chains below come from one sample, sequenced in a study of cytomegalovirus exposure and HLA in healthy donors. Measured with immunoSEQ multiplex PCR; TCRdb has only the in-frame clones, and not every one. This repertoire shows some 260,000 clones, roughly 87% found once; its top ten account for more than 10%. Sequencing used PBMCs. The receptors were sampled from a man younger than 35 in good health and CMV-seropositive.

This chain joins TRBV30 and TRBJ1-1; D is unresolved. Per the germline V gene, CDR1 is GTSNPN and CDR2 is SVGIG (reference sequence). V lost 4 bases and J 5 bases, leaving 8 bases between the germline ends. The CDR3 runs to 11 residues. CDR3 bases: TGTGCCTGGAACGGGTGGACTGAAGCTTTCTTT. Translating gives CAWNGWTEAFF.

The CDR3 DNA is TGTGCCAGCAGCCCCACAGGGATTAGCAATCAGCCCCAGCATTTT. Encoded protein: CASSPTGISNQPQHF. J is TRBJ1-5 and V is TRBV6-5, with TRBD1 as a possible D gene (6 bases). The V gene lost 6 bases and the J gene lost 0 bases, with 12 bases spanning the gap. The CDR3 runs 15 residues. Germline V gene sequence: CDR1 MNHEY, CDR2 SVGAGI.

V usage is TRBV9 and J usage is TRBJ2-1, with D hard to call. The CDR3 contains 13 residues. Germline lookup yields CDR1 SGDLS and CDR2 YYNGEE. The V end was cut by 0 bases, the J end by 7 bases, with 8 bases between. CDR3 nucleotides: TGTGCCAGCAGCGTAGCTTTTGGAAATGAGCAGTTCTTC. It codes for CASSVAFGNEQFF.

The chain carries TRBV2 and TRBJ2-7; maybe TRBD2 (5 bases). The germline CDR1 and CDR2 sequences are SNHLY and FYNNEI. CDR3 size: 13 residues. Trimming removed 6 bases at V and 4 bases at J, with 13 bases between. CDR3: CASREDIGYEQYF. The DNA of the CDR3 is TGTGCCAGCAGGGAGGATATAGGTTACGAGCAGTACTTC. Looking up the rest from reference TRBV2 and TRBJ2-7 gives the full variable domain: EPEVTQTPSHQVTQMGQEVILRCVPISNHLYFYWYRQILGQKVEFLVSFYNNEISEKSEIFDDQFSVERPDGSNFTLKIRSTKLEDSAMYFCASREDIGYEQYFGPGTRLTVT.

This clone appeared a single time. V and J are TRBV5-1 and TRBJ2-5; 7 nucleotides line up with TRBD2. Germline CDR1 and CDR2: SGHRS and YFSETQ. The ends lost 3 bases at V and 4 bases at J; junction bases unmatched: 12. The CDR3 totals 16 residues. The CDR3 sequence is CASSSSPGGFLETQYF. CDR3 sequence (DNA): TGCGCCAGCAGCTCGTCACCGGGAGGTTTCCTAGAGACCCAGTACTTC.

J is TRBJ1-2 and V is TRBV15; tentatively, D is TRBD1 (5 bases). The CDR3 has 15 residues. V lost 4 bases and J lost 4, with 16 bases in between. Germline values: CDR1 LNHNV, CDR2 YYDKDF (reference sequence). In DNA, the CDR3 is TGTGCCACCAGCATCCCGGGGGAAATAATCTATGGCTACACCTTC. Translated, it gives CATSIPGEIIYGYTF.

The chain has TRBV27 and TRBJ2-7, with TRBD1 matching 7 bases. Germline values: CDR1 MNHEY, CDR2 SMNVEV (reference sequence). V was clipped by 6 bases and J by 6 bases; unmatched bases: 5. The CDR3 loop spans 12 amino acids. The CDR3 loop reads CASRSRGSEQYF. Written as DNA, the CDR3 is TGTGCCAGCAGGAGCAGGGGGAGCGAGCAGTACTTC.

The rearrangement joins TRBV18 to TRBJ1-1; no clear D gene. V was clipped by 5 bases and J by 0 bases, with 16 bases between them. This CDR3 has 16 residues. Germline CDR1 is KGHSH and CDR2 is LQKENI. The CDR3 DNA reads TGTGCCAGCTCAGACTCTCCGGGGATAGTGAACACTGAAGCTTTCTTT. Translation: CASSDSPGIVNTEAFF.

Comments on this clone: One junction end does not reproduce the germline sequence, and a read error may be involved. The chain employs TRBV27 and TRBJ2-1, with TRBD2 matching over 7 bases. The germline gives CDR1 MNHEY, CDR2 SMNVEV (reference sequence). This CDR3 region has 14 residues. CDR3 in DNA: TGTGCCAGCAGTTTATTCCGGGACTACCATGAGCAGTTCTTC. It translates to CASSLFRDYHEQFF.

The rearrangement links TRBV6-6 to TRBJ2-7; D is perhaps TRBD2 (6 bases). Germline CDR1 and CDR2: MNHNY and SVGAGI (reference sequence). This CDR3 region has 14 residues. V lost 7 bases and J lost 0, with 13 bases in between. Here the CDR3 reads CASMAGPSSYEQYF. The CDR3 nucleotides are TGTGCCAGCATGGCGGGACCGAGCTCCTACGAGCAGTACTTC.

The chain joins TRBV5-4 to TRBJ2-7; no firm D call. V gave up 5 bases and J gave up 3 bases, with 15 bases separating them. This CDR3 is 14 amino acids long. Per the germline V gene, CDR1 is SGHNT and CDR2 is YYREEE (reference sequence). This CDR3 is CASSSGPIDYEQYF. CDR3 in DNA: TGTGCCAGCAGTTCCGGCCCCATCGACTACGAGCAGTACTTC.

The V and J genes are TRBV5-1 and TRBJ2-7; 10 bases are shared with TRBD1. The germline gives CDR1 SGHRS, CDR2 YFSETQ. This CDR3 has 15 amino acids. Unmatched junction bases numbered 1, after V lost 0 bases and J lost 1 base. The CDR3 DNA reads TGCGCCAGCAGCTTGGGGGACAGGGGTTCCTACGAGCAGTACTTC. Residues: CASSLGDRGSYEQYF.

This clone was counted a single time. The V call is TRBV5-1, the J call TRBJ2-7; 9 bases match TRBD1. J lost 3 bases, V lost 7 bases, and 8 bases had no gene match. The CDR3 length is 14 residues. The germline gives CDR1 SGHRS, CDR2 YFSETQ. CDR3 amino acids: CASGSGQGYYEQYF. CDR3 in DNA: TGCGCCAGCGGCTCAGGACAGGGGTACTACGAGCAGTACTTC.

CDR3 nucleotide sequence: TGCGCCAGCAGCCTAACAGGGGGCCAAGGGGAAGCTTTCTTT. As protein: CASSLTGGQGEAFF. This sequence joins TRBV4-1 and TRBJ1-1; TRBD1 matches at 9 bases. Trimming took 4 bases from V and 8 from J; bases not matched to a gene: 8. The germline V gene encodes CDR1 MGHRA and CDR2 YSYEKL. The CDR3 loop spans 14 amino acids.

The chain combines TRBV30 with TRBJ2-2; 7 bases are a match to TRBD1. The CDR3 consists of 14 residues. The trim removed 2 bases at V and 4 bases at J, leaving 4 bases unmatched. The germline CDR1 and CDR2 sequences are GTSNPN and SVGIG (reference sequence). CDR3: CAWSTGVRTGELFF. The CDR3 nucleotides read TGTGCCTGGAGTACAGGGGTCCGCACCGGGGAGCTGTTTTTT.

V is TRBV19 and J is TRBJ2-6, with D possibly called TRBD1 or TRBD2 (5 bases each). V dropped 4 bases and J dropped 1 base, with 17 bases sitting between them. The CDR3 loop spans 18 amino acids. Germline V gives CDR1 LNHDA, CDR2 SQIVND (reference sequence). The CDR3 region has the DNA TGTGCCAGTAGTAGATCCGGGGCAAGTTTTTCTGGGGCCAACGTCCTGACTTTC. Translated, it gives CASSRSGASFSGANVLTF.

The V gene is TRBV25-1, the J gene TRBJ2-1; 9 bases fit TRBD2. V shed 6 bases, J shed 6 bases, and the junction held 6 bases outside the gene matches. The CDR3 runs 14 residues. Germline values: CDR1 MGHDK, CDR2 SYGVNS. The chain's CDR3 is CASSTSGPFNEQFF. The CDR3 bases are TGTGCCAGCAGCACTAGCGGGCCGTTCAATGAGCAGTTCTTC.

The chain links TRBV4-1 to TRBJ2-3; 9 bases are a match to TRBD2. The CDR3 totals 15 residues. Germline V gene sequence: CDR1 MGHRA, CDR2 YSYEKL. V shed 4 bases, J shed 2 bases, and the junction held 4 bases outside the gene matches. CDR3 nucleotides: TGCGCCAGCAGCCTCCTAGCGGGGACCACAGATACGCAGTATTTT. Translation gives CASSLLAGTTDTQYF.

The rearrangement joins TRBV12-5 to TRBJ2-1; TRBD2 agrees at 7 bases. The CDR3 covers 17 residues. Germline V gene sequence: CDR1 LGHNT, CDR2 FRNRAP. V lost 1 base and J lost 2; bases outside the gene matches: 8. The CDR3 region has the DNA TGTGCTAGTGGTTTGGGTAAGTTGGGGGGGGCCTACAATGAGCAGTTCTTC. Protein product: CASGLGKLGGAYNEQFF.

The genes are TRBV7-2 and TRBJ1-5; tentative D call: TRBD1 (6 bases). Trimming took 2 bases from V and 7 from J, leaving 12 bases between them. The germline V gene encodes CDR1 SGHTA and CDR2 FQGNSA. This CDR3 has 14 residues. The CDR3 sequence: CASSLREGDQPQHF. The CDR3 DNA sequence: TGTGCCAGCAGCTTAAGAGAGGGGGACCAGCCCCAGCATTTT.

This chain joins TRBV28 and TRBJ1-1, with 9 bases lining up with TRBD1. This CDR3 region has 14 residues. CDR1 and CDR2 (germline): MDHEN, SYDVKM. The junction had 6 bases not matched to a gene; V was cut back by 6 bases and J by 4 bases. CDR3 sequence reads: CASRPQGAVTEAFF. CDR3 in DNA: TGTGCCAGCAGACCACAGGGGGCGGTCACTGAAGCTTTCTTT.

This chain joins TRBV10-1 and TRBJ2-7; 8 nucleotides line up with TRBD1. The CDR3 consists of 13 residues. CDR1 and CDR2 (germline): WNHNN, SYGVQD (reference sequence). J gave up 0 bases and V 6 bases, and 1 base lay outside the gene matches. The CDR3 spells CASSTGGSYEQYF. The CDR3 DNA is TGCGCCAGCAGCACAGGGGGCTCCTACGAGCAGTACTTC.

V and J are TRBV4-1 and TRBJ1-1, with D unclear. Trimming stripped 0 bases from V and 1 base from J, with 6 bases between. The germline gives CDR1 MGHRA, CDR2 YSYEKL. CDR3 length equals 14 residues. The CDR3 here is CASSQDSGNTEAFF. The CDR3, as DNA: TGCGCCAGCAGCCAAGACTCAGGGAACACTGAAGCTTTCTTT.

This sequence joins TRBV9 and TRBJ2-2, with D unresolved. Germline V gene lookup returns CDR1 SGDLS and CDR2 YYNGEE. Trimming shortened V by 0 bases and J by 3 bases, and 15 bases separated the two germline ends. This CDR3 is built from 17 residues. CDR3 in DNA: TGTGCCAGCAGCGTAGAAGCGTCGGCCCCCGACACCGGGGAGCTGTTTTTT. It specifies CASSVEASAPDTGELFF. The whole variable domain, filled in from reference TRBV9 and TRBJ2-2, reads DSGVTQTPKHLITATGQRVTLRCSPRSGDLSVYWYQQSLDQGLQFLIQYYNGEERAKGNILERFSAQQFPDLHSELNLSSLELGDSALYFCASSVEASAPDTGELFFGEGSRLTVL.

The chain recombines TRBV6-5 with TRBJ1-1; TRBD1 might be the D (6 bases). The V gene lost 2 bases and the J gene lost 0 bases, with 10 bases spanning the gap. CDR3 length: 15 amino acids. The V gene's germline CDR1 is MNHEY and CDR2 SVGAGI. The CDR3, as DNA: TGTGCCAGCAGTTACGGGGGGGCCTTGAACACTGAAGCTTTCTTT. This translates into CASSYGGALNTEAFF.

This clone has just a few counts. Here the CDR3 DNA reads TGTGCCAGCAGCTCCCGCGGGATGAGGGAGCAGTACTTC. Protein product: CASSSRGMREQYF. The rearrangement links TRBV7-2 to TRBJ2-7; weak D call: TRBD2 (6 bases). Trimming shortened V by 4 bases and J by 7 bases, and 14 bases separated the two germline ends. The CDR3 runs 13 residues. Germline CDR1 SGHTA, CDR2 FQGNSA.

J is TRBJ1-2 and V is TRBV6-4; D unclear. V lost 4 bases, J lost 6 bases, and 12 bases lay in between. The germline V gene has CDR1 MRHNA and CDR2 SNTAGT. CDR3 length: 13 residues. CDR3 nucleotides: TGTGCCAGCAGTGTAACAGCTGGGGATGGCTACACCTTC. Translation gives CASSVTAGDGYTF.